A selection of T cell receptor beta chains follows, all from one sample in a study of blood T cell repertoires in COVID-19. Measured with immunoSEQ multiplex PCR; TCRdb has only the in-frame clones, and not every one. The sample includes around 74,000 clones, over 85% of them seen just once. Sequenced: peripheral blood. All receptors derive from an elderly woman with active or convalescent COVID-19. CDR3s include the opening cysteine and the closing phenylalanine or tryptophan. Each record gives: clone size, V gene, J gene, CDR3 protein. Not every row has a clone size; where given, it reads once, few, many or a size class.

abundance: .; v_gene: TRBV6-2/TRBV6-3; j_gene: TRBJ1-2; CDR3aa: CASSYSPGQGFGYTF
abundance: .; v_gene: TRBV12-3/TRBV12-4; j_gene: TRBJ1-2; CDR3aa: CASKDRGGGYTF
abundance: .; v_gene: TRBV7-9; j_gene: TRBJ1-1; CDR3aa: CASSLTGMNTEAFF
abundance: .; v_gene: TRBV7-9; j_gene: TRBJ1-4; CDR3aa: CASSDPRDRGPGNEKLFF
abundance: .; v_gene: TRBV3-1/TRBV3-2; j_gene: TRBJ2-6; CDR3aa: CASSGGLSGANVLTF
abundance: .; v_gene: TRBV7-8; j_gene: TRBJ1-2; CDR3aa: CASSTHRGPGYGYTF
abundance: once; v_gene: TRBV11-1; j_gene: TRBJ1-6; CDR3aa: CASSLRPGKNSPLHF
abundance: .; v_gene: TRBV7-9; j_gene: TRBJ1-5; CDR3aa: CASSLGGGTQPQHF
abundance: .; v_gene: TRBV27; j_gene: TRBJ1-5; CDR3aa: CASSRVGQPQHF
abundance: few; v_gene: TRBV29-1; j_gene: TRBJ2-2; CDR3aa: CSVRTLNTGELFF
abundance: .; v_gene: TRBV4-1; j_gene: TRBJ2-5; CDR3aa: CASSPSVLETQYF
abundance: .; v_gene: TRBV6-4; j_gene: TRBJ1-2; CDR3aa: CASSDSRQNYGYTF
abundance: .; v_gene: TRBV25-1; j_gene: TRBJ2-7; CDR3aa: CASRATPYEQYF
abundance: .; v_gene: TRBV13; j_gene: TRBJ1-2; CDR3aa: CASSLRNRDHYGYTF
abundance: .; v_gene: TRBV10-1; j_gene: TRBJ1-3; CDR3aa: CASSESNTGAGNTIYF
abundance: .; v_gene: TRBV19; j_gene: TRBJ2-4; CDR3aa: CASSIIGTGENIQYF
abundance: once; v_gene: TRBV5-4; j_gene: TRBJ2-7; CDR3aa: CASSIELASSYEQYF
abundance: .; v_gene: TRBV6-5; j_gene: TRBJ1-1; CDR3aa: CASSYGGYAEAFF
abundance: .; v_gene: TRBV7-3; j_gene: TRBJ2-3; CDR3aa: CASSSRPGRAYADTQYF
abundance: once; v_gene: TRBV4-1; j_gene: TRBJ1-4; CDR3aa: CASSQDWQGVGEKLFF
abundance: once; v_gene: TRBV11-1; j_gene: TRBJ2-5; CDR3aa: CASSLTGGVETQYF
abundance: .; v_gene: TRBV7-3; j_gene: TRBJ2-1; CDR3aa: CASSLTGQTHEQFF
abundance: .; v_gene: TRBV30; j_gene: TRBJ2-5; CDR3aa: CAWRRGPQETQYF
abundance: once; v_gene: TRBV18; j_gene: TRBJ1-5; CDR3aa: CASSPTGRGISNQPQHF
abundance: .; v_gene: TRBV30; j_gene: TRBJ2-3; CDR3aa: CAWRTSGGVNTQYF
abundance: .; v_gene: TRBV28; j_gene: TRBJ1-6; CDR3aa: CASSLGTDNSPLHF
abundance: .; v_gene: TRBV5-4; j_gene: TRBJ1-6; CDR3aa: CASSLSRLYNSPLHF